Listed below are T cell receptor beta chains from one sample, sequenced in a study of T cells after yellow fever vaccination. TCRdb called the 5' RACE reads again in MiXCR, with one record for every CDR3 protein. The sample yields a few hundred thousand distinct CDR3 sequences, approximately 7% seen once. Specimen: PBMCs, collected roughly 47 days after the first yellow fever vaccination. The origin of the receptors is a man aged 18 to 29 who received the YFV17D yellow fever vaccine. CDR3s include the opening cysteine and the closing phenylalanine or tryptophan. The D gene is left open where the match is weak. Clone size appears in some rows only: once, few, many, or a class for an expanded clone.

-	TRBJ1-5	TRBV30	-	TGTGCCTGGAGTCGGGCAGGGAATCAGCCCCAGCATTTT	CAWSRAGNQPQHF
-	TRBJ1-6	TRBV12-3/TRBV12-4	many	TGTGCCAGCAGAAAGACGGACGGGAGCTCCTATAATTCACCCCTCCACTTT	CASRKTDGSSYNSPLHF
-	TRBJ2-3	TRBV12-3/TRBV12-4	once	TGTGCCAGCAGTTTCAAGACATCTAGCACAGATACGCAGTATTTT	CASSFKTSSTDTQYF
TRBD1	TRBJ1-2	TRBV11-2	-	TGTGCCAGCAGCTTAGATTCAGGGACAGCAACTAACTATGGCTACACCTTC	CASSLDSGTATNYGYTF
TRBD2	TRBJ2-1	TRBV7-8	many	TGTGCCAGCAGCATCCGACTAGCGGAGAATGAGCAGTTCTTC	CASSIRLAENEQFF
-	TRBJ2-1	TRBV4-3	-	TGCGCCAGCAGCCCTCGCCAGCCGTCCTACAATGAGCAGTTCTTC	CASSPRQPSYNEQFF
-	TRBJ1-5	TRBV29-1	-	TGCAGCGTTGGAGGACATGTGGATCAGCCCCAGCATTTT	CSVGGHVDQPQHF
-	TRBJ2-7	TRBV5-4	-	TGTGCCAACGCCCCAGGGCCGACCTACGAGCAGTACTTC	CANAPGPTYEQYF
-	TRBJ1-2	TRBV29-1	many	TGCAGCGCCCTACCGACGACCTATGGCTACACCTTC	CSALPTTYGYTF
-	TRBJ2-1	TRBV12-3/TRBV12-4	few	TGTGCCAGCAGTTTAGAAGGCGCAGGAGGGCAGTTCTTC	CASSLEGAGGQFF
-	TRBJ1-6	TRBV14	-	TGTGCCAGCAGCTCTCGGGCAGATTCACCCCTCCACTTT	CASSSRADSPLHF
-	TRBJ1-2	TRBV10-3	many	TGTGCCATCAGTGTGGGTGGTAGCTATGGCTACACCTTC	CAISVGGSYGYTF
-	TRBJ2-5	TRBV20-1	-	TGCAGTGCTGAGGAGTCGTATCAAGAGACCCAGTACTTC	CSAEESYQETQYF
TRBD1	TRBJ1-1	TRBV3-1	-	TGTGCCAGCAGCCAGAAGGGGGCGATGACTGAAGCTTTCTTT	CASSQKGAMTEAFF
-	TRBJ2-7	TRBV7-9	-	TGTGCCAGCAGCCCCACCTCGGAGCAGGGTCCCTACGAGCAGTACTTC	CASSPTSEQGPYEQYF
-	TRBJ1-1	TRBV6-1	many	TGTGCCAACGAACAGAGCCTGAACACTGAAGCTTTCTTT	CANEQSLNTEAFF
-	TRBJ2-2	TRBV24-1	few	TGTGCCACCAGTGATTTCCGAGCAAACACCGGGGAGCTGTTTTTT	CATSDFRANTGELFF
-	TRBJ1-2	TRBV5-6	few	TGTGCCAGCAGCTTGGTCCCTAACTATGGCTACACCTTC	CASSLVPNYGYTF
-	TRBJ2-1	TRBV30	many	TGTGCCTGGGCCCAGGGTGAGCAGTTCTTC	CAWAQGEQFF
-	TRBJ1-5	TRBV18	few	TGTGCCAGCTCACCTTCAGGATATAGCAATCAGCCCCAGCATTTT	CASSPSGYSNQPQHF
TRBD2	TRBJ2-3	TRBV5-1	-	TGCGCCAGCACCAAAATAGCGGGGGAGGGGACAGATACGCAGTATTTT	CASTKIAGEGTDTQYF
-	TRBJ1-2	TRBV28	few	TGTGCCCTCCGGTTGGGGCAAGGCTACACCTTC	CALRLGQGYTF